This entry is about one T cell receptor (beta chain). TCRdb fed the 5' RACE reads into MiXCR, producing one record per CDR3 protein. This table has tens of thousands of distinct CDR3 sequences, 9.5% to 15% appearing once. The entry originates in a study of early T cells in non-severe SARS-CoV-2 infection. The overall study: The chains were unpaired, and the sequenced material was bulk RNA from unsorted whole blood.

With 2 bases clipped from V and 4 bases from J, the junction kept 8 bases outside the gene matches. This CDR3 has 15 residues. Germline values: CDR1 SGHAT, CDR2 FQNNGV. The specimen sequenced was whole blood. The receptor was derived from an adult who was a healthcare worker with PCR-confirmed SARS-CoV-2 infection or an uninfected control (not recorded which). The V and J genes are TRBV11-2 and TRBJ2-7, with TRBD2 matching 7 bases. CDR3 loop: CASSLSGTTIYEQYF. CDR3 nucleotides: TGTGCCAGCAGCTTATCTGGGACTACTATTTACGAGCAGTACTTC. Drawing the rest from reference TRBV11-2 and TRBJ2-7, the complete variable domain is EAGVAQSPRYKIIEKRQSVAFWCNPISGHATLYWYQQILGQGPKLLIQFQNNGVVDDSQLPKDRFSAERLKGVDSTLKIQPAKLEDSAVYLCASSLSGTTIYEQYFGPGTRLTVT.